This is a list of T cell receptor beta chains from one sample in a study of blood T cell repertoires in COVID-19. Some clones are missing from TCRdb's copy, which holds only in-frame ones; the method was immunoSEQ multiplex PCR. The sample gives under 350,000 clones, about 89% of which show up once; about 4.6% is in the top ten. The sequenced sample consisted of peripheral blood. These receptors were collected from a middle-aged man with acute or convalescent COVID-19. Both conserved end residues are part of each CDR3. D genes are given only for firm matches. Part of the rows lack a size; the others show once, few, many or a class for expanded clones.

d_call	v_call	clone_size	j_call	cdr3_aa	cdr3_nt
-	TRBV28	-	TRBJ1-2	CASSLPYGSYGYTF	TGTGCCAGCAGCCTCCCCTACGGTAGCTATGGCTACACCTTC
-	TRBV27	medium-sized	TRBJ1-5	CASSLSIRAQPQHF	TGTGCCAGCAGTTTATCCATCAGGGCTCAGCCCCAGCATTTT
TRBD1	TRBV20-1	-	TRBJ2-3	CSASWGQGLPWTSTDTQYF	TGCAGTGCTAGTTGGGGACAGGGTCTCCCTTGGACAAGCACAGATACGCAGTATTTT
-	TRBV3-1/TRBV3-2	-	TRBJ1-2	CASSQEMSQGAGYTF	TGTGCCAGCAGCCAAGAGATGTCGCAGGGTGCTGGCTACACCTTC
-	TRBV5-1	-	TRBJ2-2	CASSSHYTRSTGELFF	TGCGCCAGCAGCTCCCATTATACAAGATCCACCGGGGAGCTGTTTTTT
TRBD1	TRBV5-1	-	TRBJ1-4	CASSVQGGMREKLFF	TGCGCCAGCAGCGTGCAGGGGGGCATGAGGGAAAAACTGTTTTTT
TRBD2	TRBV3-1/TRBV3-2	once	TRBJ2-1	CASSPRAGGRDEQFF	TGTGCCAGCAGCCCCCGAGCGGGGGGCAGGGATGAGCAGTTCTTC
TRBD2	TRBV3-1/TRBV3-2	once	TRBJ2-1	CASSVTSQNEQFF	TGTGCCAGCAGCGTGACTAGCCAGAATGAGCAGTTCTTC
-	TRBV6-5	-	TRBJ1-2	CASSYLGNRDYGYTF	TGTGCCAGCAGTTACTTGGGAAACAGGGATTATGGCTACACCTTC
-	TRBV2	-	TRBJ1-1	CASSSRTGNTEAFF	TGTGCCAGCAGCTCCCGGACTGGGAACACTGAAGCTTTCTTT
-	TRBV5-4	-	TRBJ1-4	CASSLNTGPNEKLFF	TGTGCCAGCAGCTTGAACACGGGTCCTAATGAAAAACTGTTTTTT
TRBD1	TRBV6-6	-	TRBJ1-6	CASSYQGQGNSPLHF	TGTGCCAGCAGTTACCAGGGACAGGGGAATTCACCCCTCCACTTT
-	TRBV2	-	TRBJ1-2	CASKAGGYYGYTF	TGTGCCAGCAAAGCAGGAGGGTACTATGGCTACACCTTC
-	TRBV5-4	-	TRBJ1-1	CASSSNMNTEAFF	TGTGCCAGCAGCTCCAACATGAACACTGAAGCTTTCTTT
TRBD1	TRBV6-5	few	TRBJ1-5	CASSVDRVGQPQHF	TGTGCCAGCAGCGTAGACAGGGTCGGCCAGCCCCAGCATTTT
TRBD1	TRBV12-5	once	TRBJ1-5	CASGASGTGIQPQHF	TGTGCTAGTGGTGCCTCCGGGACAGGGATTCAGCCCCAGCATTTT
TRBD1	TRBV6-5	-	TRBJ2-2	CASSRTGLTGELFF	TGTGCCAGCAGTCGGACAGGTCTAACCGGGGAGCTGTTTTTT
TRBD2	TRBV10-3	-	TRBJ2-3	CAISWGGSVTDTQYF	TGTGCCATTTCCTGGGGGGGGAGTGTCACAGATACGCAGTATTTT
-	TRBV12-3/TRBV12-4	few	TRBJ2-1	CASSQARNEQFF	TGTGCCAGCAGCCAAGCCAGGAATGAGCAGTTCTTC
-	TRBV5-4	-	TRBJ1-4	CASSSSFSGEKLFF	TGTGCCAGCAGTTCGAGCTTTAGCGGAGAAAAACTGTTTTTT
-	TRBV5-5	-	TRBJ1-5	CASSFRGGEGNQPQHF	TGTGCCAGCAGCTTTAGGGGTGGGGAGGGCAATCAGCCCCAGCATTTT
-	TRBV12-5	-	TRBJ2-5	CASGHSDSQETQYF	TGTGCTAGTGGCCACTCGGACTCCCAAGAGACCCAGTACTTC
-	TRBV23-1	-	TRBJ1-1	CASSHGGGTEAFF	TGCGCCAGCAGTCACGGGGGAGGCACTGAAGCTTTCTTT
TRBD1	TRBV7-9	-	TRBJ1-5	CASSPLGGEDQPQHF	TGTGCCAGCAGCCCTTTAGGGGGCGAAGATCAGCCCCAGCATTTT
-	TRBV2	-	TRBJ1-5	CASSPDSQNQPQHF	TGTGCCAGCAGTCCCGACAGCCAGAATCAGCCCCAGCATTTT
TRBD2	TRBV7-3	-	TRBJ2-7	CASSYGGLVGEQYF	TGTGCCAGCAGCTACGGGGGACTAGTGGGTGAGCAGTACTTC
-	TRBV6-6	-	TRBJ2-3	CASSKQGTDTQYF	TGTGCCAGCAGTAAACAGGGAACAGATACGCAGTATTTT
TRBD2	TRBV5-4	-	TRBJ2-2	CASSLAAGGVNTGELFF	TGTGCCAGCAGCTTGGCAGCGGGGGGCGTGAACACCGGGGAGCTGTTTTTT
TRBD2	TRBV11-3	once	TRBJ2-7	CASSLDSPQRGDPEVGYEQYF	TGTGCCAGCAGCTTAGACTCCCCACAGCGGGGGGACCCGGAGGTTGGCTACGAGCAGTACTTC
TRBD1	TRBV2	-	TRBJ2-6	CASSQGQVTSGANVLTF	TGTGCCAGCAGCCAGGGACAGGTTACCTCTGGGGCCAACGTCCTGACTTTC
-	TRBV6-5	once	TRBJ2-7	CASSRRLGSSYEQYF	TGTGCCAGCAGCAGAAGACTAGGGAGCTCCTACGAGCAGTACTTC
TRBD2	TRBV5-4	-	TRBJ2-3	CASSLYGGGDTQYF	TGTGCCAGCAGCTTGTACGGGGGGGGAGATACGCAGTATTTT
-	TRBV6-6	-	TRBJ2-2	CASRRTGNTGELFF	TGTGCCAGCAGACGTACAGGGAACACCGGGGAGCTGTTTTTT
TRBD1	TRBV2	few	TRBJ1-1	CASSEALRGLTEAFF	TGTGCCAGCAGTGAAGCCCTCAGGGGGCTTACTGAAGCTTTCTTT
-	TRBV5-4	-	TRBJ2-7	CASSPNQGSYEQYF	TGTGCCAGCAGCCCAAATCAGGGCTCCTACGAGCAGTACTTC
-	TRBV18	-	TRBJ1-2	CASSPDSTRGYTF	TGTGCCAGCTCACCAGACAGTACGAGGGGCTACACCTTC
-	TRBV5-1	-	TRBJ1-2	CASSRGERYTF	TGCGCCAGCAGCCGGGGGGAACGCTACACCTTC
TRBD2	TRBV19	-	TRBJ2-2	CASSIVRTAGGGELFF	TGTGCCAGTAGTATTGTTCGGACCGCGGGGGGCGGGGAGCTGTTTTTT
TRBD1	TRBV10-3	few	TRBJ1-1	CAAKGQQYTEAFF	TGTGCCGCGAAGGGACAGCAGTACACTGAAGCTTTCTTT
-	TRBV10-3	-	TRBJ1-4	CATRGRGSSNEKLFF	TGTGCCACCCGTGGGCGGGGGTCATCTAATGAAAAACTGTTTTTT
-	TRBV15	-	TRBJ1-2	CATSRDQHQPGSGYTF	TGTGCCACCAGCAGAGATCAACACCAACCTGGGAGTGGCTACACCTTC
-	TRBV10-3	-	TRBJ2-7	CAISEYIREGSEQYF	TGTGCCATCAGCGAATATATCAGGGAAGGAAGCGAGCAGTACTTC
-	TRBV2	few	TRBJ1-6	CASSELVRGGSPLHF	TGTGCCAGCAGTGAATTAGTCCGAGGGGGTTCACCCCTCCACTTT